One sample yielded the 2 T cell receptor beta chains listed below, sequenced in a study of CD8+ T cells in alopecia areata. Treatment in this sample: oral pan-JAK inhibitor, 5-10 mg twice daily. It was cDNA, reverse transcribed from extracted RNA, that served as the sequencing template. Method: immunoSEQ multiplex PCR; TCRdb's copy keeps in-frame clones and lacks some. The sample has about 180,000 clones; about 48% are singletons. The material was CD8+ T cells sorted from blood, obtained at week 24, from a patient treated with tofacitinib. The receptors here all came from a human donor with alopecia areata.

The rearrangement joins TRBV29-1 to TRBJ1-1; TRBD1 agrees at 7 bases. J was trimmed by 4 bases and V by 7 bases; bases with no gene match: 6. The germline gives CDR1 SQVTM, CDR2 ANQGSEA. The length of the CDR3 is 12 residues. The CDR3 sequence: CSATPGGTEAFF. CDR3 nucleotides: TGCAGCGCCACGCCAGGGGGCACTGAAGCTTTCTTT.

The genes are TRBV19 and TRBJ1-6; D not certain. CDR1 LNHDA and CDR2 SQIVND come from the germline V gene (reference sequence). The V gene lost 3 bases and the J gene lost 9 bases, with 18 bases spanning the gap. The CDR3 runs to 16 residues. The CDR3 region is CASSIPFQDAGSPLHF. For the CDR3, the DNA is TGTGCCAGTAGTATCCCTTTCCAGGACGCAGGTTCACCCCTCCACTTT. Full variable domain (outside the CDR3, taken from reference TRBV19 and TRBJ1-6): DGGITQSPKYLFRKEGQNVTLSCEQNLNHDAMYWYRQDPGQGLRLIYYSQIVNDFQKGDIAEGYSVSREKKESFPLTVTSAQKNPTAFYLCASSIPFQDAGSPLHFGNGTRLTVT.